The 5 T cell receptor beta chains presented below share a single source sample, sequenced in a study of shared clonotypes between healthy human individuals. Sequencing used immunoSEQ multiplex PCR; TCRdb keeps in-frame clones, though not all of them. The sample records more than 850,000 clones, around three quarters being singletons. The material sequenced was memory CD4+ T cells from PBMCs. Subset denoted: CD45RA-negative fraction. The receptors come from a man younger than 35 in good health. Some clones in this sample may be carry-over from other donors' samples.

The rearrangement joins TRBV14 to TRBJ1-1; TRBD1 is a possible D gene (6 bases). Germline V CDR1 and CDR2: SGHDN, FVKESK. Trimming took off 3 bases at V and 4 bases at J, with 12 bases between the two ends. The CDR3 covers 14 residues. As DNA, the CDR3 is TGTGCCAGCAGCCACAGGGGAGAGGGCACTGAAGCTTTCTTT. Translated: CASSHRGEGTEAFF.

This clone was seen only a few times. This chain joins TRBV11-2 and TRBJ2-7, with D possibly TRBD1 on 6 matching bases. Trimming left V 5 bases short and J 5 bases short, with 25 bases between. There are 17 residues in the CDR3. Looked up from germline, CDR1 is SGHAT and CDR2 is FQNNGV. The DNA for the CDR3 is TGTGCCAGCAGCCTCCCACCTCGAGGGGGATTTAGCCACGAGCAGTACTTC. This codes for CASSLPPRGGFSHEQYF.

The CDR3, as DNA: TGTGCCAGCAGCTTGGCGGGTATTTTGCTTCCCACAGATACGCAGTATTTT. Translated: CASSLAGILLPTDTQYF. J is TRBJ2-3 and V is TRBV5-4; D is unclear. V was shortened by 0 bases and J by 2 bases, with 16 bases between the two germline ends. The CDR3 spans 17 residues. Germline V gene data show CDR1 as SGHNT and CDR2 as YYREEE (reference sequence). The full variable domain, its missing parts supplied by reference TRBV5-4 and TRBJ2-3, is ETGVTQSPTHLIKTRGQQVTLRCSSQSGHNTVSWYQQALGQGPQFIFQYYREEENGRGNFPPRFSGLQFPNYSSELNVNALELDDSALYLCASSLAGILLPTDTQYFGPGTRLTVL.

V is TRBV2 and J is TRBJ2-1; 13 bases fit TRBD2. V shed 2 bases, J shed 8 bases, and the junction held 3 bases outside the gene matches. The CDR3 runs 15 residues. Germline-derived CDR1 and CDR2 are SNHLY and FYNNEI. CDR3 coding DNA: TGTGCCAGCAGTGAAAGGACTAGCGGGAGTCATGAGCAGTTCTTC. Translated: CASSERTSGSHEQFF.

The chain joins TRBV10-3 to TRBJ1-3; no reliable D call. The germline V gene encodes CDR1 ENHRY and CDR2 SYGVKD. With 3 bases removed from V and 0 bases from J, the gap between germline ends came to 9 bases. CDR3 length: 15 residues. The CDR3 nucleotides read TGTGCCATCAGTGACGGGGATCCCTCTGGAAACACCATATATTTT. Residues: CAISDGDPSGNTIYF.